This T cell receptor (beta chain) originates from a study of T cells in Graves' hyperthyroidism and ophthalmopathy. Using RNA transcripts as the source, TCR beta CDR3 regions were amplified. A set of HTBI primers served as the primers for a first-round RT-PCR of the TCR CDR3. TCRdb re-derived calls from the multiplex PCR reads in MiXCR, one entry per CDR3 protein. The sample consists of more than 450,000 distinct CDR3 sequences, about 20% of them appearing once. V gave up 5 bases and J gave up 7 bases; unmatched junction bases: 4. Germline CDR1 is SEHNR and CDR2 is FQNEAQ (reference sequence). CDR3 length equals 12 residues. In this sample, this clonotype turned up many times. This sample holds PBMCs from approximately 10 ml fresh peripheral blood.

This sequence joins TRBV7-9 and TRBJ1-2; 7 nucleotides agree with TRBD1. Sequenced material: blood. The source is a man aged 35 to 55 with Graves' ophthalmopathy. CDR3 DNA: TGTGCCAGCAGCCCGTGGACAGGTGGCTACACCTTC. This gives the protein CASSPWTGGYTF.